The present entry profiles one T cell receptor beta chain with its context. The CDR3 runs 16 residues. The ends lost 2 bases at V and 8 bases at J; junction bases unmatched: 10. Germline V gene sequence: CDR1 MNHNS, CDR2 SASEGT. Only in-frame clones appear in the TCRdb table, and some are missing; sequencing was by immunoSEQ multiplex PCR. Of hundreds of thousands of clones listed, 70% to 90% are singletons. The source of the sample is a study of shared T cell receptors in the human thymus. These sequences were also reported in another study, on human thymus T cells. This second study notes: Congenital heart defects were the reason for the corrective surgery that the donors, healthy Finnish infants, were having. During corrective heart surgery, resections were taken, and the thymus tissue came from them.

This receptor was taken from a girl under three years old with a congenital heart defect. V and J are TRBV6-1 and TRBJ1-4, with 8 bases matching TRBD1. Input material: thymocytes. CDR3 protein: CASSEMWTGKDEKLFF. In DNA form, the CDR3 reads TGTGCCAGCAGTGAAATGTGGACAGGGAAGGACGAAAAACTGTTTTTT.